The clone carrying this T cell receptor (beta chain) was recorded once. The CDR3 contains 11 residues. V lost 3 bases, J lost 11 bases, and 7 bases lay in between. Germline V gene lookup returns CDR1 MDHEN and CDR2 SYDVKM. The Seattle patients, enrolled during active infection, were followed longitudinally. The sample belongs to a study of blood T cell repertoires in COVID-19. Study-wide background: Samples taken during acute and convalescent COVID-19 were collected in the United States, Italy and Spain.

The repertoire was sequenced with immunoSEQ multiplex PCR; TCRdb's copy has only in-frame clones and lacks some. The sample shows 250,000 to 350,000 clones, about 88% of them seen only once. The sequenced material came from peripheral blood. The chain employs TRBV28 and TRBJ1-4; D perhaps matches TRBD1 (5 bases). The sequence derives from a human donor with COVID-19, enrolled during active disease. The donor label of this sample is uncertain. The CDR3 is CASSFGTKLFF. The CDR3 DNA follows: TGTGCCAGCAGTTTCGGGACTAAACTGTTTTTT.